These 32 T cell receptor beta chains were all obtained from the same sample, sequenced in a study of blood T cell repertoires in COVID-19. Profiling relied on immunoSEQ multiplex PCR, and the TCRdb table lists in-frame clones only, not all of them. The table lists over 120,000 clones, around 84% of them singletons, with approximately 5% in the top ten. The sequenced sample consisted of peripheral blood. The origin of the receptors is a human donor in a cohort sampled during active COVID-19.

The gene calls are TRBV9 and TRBJ2-1, with D uncertain. This CDR3 has 13 residues. CDR1 is SGDLS, CDR2 YYNGEE, per germline. Between the trimmed V and J ends, which lost 4 bases and 8 bases, there was a span of 13 bases. CDR3 DNA: TGTGCCAGCAGCTCCCCAAGTAAGCATGAGCAGTTCTTC. Its protein product is CASSSPSKHEQFF.

V and J are TRBV7-2 and TRBJ1-5; D gene uncertain. This CDR3 has 16 amino acids. Looked up from germline, CDR1 is SGHTA and CDR2 is FQGNSA. Trimming left V 0 bases short and J 1 base short, with 10 bases between. CDR3 sequence reads: CASSLAHPQSNQPQHF. Written as DNA, the CDR3 is TGTGCCAGCAGCTTAGCACACCCTCAGAGCAATCAGCCCCAGCATTTT.

The rearrangement uses TRBV3-1 (or the pseudogene TRBV3-2) and TRBJ2-1; D is possibly TRBD2 (7 bases). CDR3 length: 14 amino acids. Trimming removed 5 bases at V and 10 bases at J, with 18 bases between. Germline V gene sequence: CDR1 LGHDT, CDR2 YNNKEL (reference sequence). The CDR3 DNA reads TGTGCCAGCAGCAACACCGACAGGCGGGGGGAGCAGTTCTTC. Protein sequence: CASSNTDRRGEQFF.

The V gene is TRBV7-3, the J gene TRBJ2-2; TRBD1 aligns across 7 bases. V trimming: 5 bases; J trimming: 2 bases; junction bases outside the gene matches: 8. Germline assignment: CDR1 SGHTA and CDR2 FQGTGA. CDR3 length: 16 residues. CDR3 DNA sequence: TGTGCCAGCAGCGCCCGCAGGGACAGCAACACCGGGGAGCTGTTTTTT. Translating it yields CASSARRDSNTGELFF. The full variable domain, rest sourced from reference TRBV7-3 and TRBJ2-2, is GAGVSQTPSNKVTEKGKYVELRCDPISGHTALYWYRQSLGQGPEFLIYFQGTGAADDSGLPNDRFFAVRPEGSVSTLKIQRTERGDSAVYLCASSARRDSNTGELFFGEGSRLTVL.

V gene TRBV6-5 combines with J gene TRBJ1-1, with D unresolved. This CDR3 has 14 residues. Germline V lookup: CDR1 MNHEY, CDR2 SVGAGI. Trimming stripped 9 bases from V and 4 bases from J, with 18 bases between. The CDR3 region has the DNA TGTGCCAGTCTCGAAGAGGGAAGTATCACTGAAGCTTTCTTT. Translating gives CASLEEGSITEAFF.

The V and J genes are TRBV5-1 and TRBJ2-2; D is uncertain. CDR1 and CDR2 from the germline V gene are SGHRS and YFSETQ. V was shortened by 0 bases and J by 2 bases, with 8 bases between the two germline ends. There are 15 residues in the CDR3. CDR3 residues: CASSLGSRNTGELFF. The CDR3 DNA reads TGCGCCAGCAGCTTGGGCAGTCGCAACACCGGGGAGCTGTTTTTT.

This chain links TRBV3-1 (or the pseudogene TRBV3-2) with TRBJ1-1; a weak D match, TRBD1 (5 bases). The CDR3 extends over 16 amino acids. Germline-derived CDR1 and CDR2 are LGHDT and YNNKEL (reference sequence). V shed 0 bases and J shed 4 bases, with 15 bases lying between them. The CDR3 DNA reads as TGTGCCAGCAGCCAAGAGTTCGGACAATTTTTCACTGAAGCTTTCTTT. This gives the protein CASSQEFGQFFTEAFF.

This clone is a singleton in its sample. The V gene is TRBV6-1, the J gene TRBJ2-7, with D perhaps matching TRBD1 (5 bases). Per germline, CDR1 MNHNS and CDR2 SASEGT. The CDR3 is 13 residues long. V lost 3 bases and J lost 6, with 12 bases in between. The CDR3, as DNA: TGTGCCAGCAGTGAGGGGCAGGTCGGCGAGCAGTACTTC. It is translated as CASSEGQVGEQYF.

V and J are TRBV7-3 and TRBJ1-2; a weak D match, TRBD1 (6 bases). V gave up 1 base and J gave up 5 bases, with 11 bases separating them. There are 14 residues in the CDR3. Germline CDR1 and CDR2: SGHTA and FQGTGA. CDR3 region: CASSLSAGEYGYTF. The DNA of the CDR3 is TGTGCCAGCAGCTTAAGCGCAGGGGAGTATGGCTACACCTTC.

The chain has TRBV6-5 and TRBJ2-5, with D perhaps matching TRBD1 (6 bases). Trimming pared 6 bases from V and 1 base from J, leaving 12 bases between. The CDR3 spans 14 residues. Germline values: CDR1 MNHEY, CDR2 SVGAGI. The DNA for the CDR3 is TGTGCCAGCAGCGTCGTAGGGGGCCAAGAGACCCAGTACTTC. As protein: CASSVVGGQETQYF.

This chain joins TRBV27 and TRBJ1-5; a weak D match, TRBD1 (6 bases). Germline-derived CDR1 and CDR2 are MNHEY and SMNVEV (reference sequence). The CDR3 runs to 16 residues. Between the trimmed V and J ends, which lost 2 bases and 2 bases, there was a span of 13 bases. The CDR3 bases are TGTGCCAGCAGTTTAACAGGGTGGGATCGCAATCAGCCCCAGCATTTT. It codes for CASSLTGWDRNQPQHF.

This clone has more than one count but fewer than ten. CDR3 in DNA: TGTGCCAGCACTCAAGGAGAGGGTTCCTATGGCTACACCTTC. Its translation is CASTQGEGSYGYTF. This chain connects TRBV6-5 to TRBJ1-2; D unclear. Germline V gene sequence: CDR1 MNHEY, CDR2 SVGAGI. The V and J ends lost 7 bases and 4 bases respectively, with 16 bases between them. There are 14 residues in the CDR3.

V is TRBV7-3 and J is TRBJ2-3; 10 nucleotides match TRBD2. V was pared by 5 bases and J by 2 bases, with 4 bases of the junction left unmatched. The CDR3 length is 15 residues. Per germline, CDR1 SGHTA and CDR2 FQGTGA. CDR3 sequence (DNA): TGTGCCAGCAGCGACCTAGCGGGAGCCACAGATACGCAGTATTTT. Amino acids: CASSDLAGATDTQYF.

Here the CDR3 reads CASSPQGPLSYEQYV. In nucleotides, the CDR3 is TGTGCCAGCAGTCCCCAGGGTCCCCTCTCCTACGAGCAGTACGTC. The rearrangement joins TRBV6-5 to TRBJ2-7, with a weak D call TRBD1 (5 bases). Germline loops: CDR1 MNHEY, CDR2 SVGAGI. V dropped 5 bases and J dropped 0 bases, with 14 bases sitting between them. There are 15 residues in the CDR3.

The V and J genes are TRBV28 and TRBJ1-1, with 7 bases lining up with TRBD1. CDR1 and CDR2 from the germline V gene are MDHEN and SYDVKM. The CDR3 covers 16 residues. With 4 bases clipped from V and 3 bases from J, the junction kept 11 bases outside the gene matches. The CDR3 reads CASSSEEQGFHTEAFF. The DNA of the CDR3 is TGTGCCAGCAGTTCTGAGGAACAGGGGTTTCACACTGAAGCTTTCTTT.

This clone has a single count. The chain combines TRBV30 with TRBJ2-3; 11 positions match TRBD2. The germline V gene encodes CDR1 GTSNPN and CDR2 SVGIG (reference sequence). CDR3 length: 13 residues. Trimming cost V 5 bases and J 6 bases; bases outside gene matches: 4. CDR3 sequence reads: CAWVAGGGDTQYF. CDR3 in DNA: TGTGCCTGGGTAGCGGGAGGGGGGGATACGCAGTATTTT.

The chain is built from TRBV5-1 and TRBJ1-1, with D hard to call. Germline V lookup: CDR1 SGHRS, CDR2 YFSETQ. This CDR3 comprises 14 residues. V was pared by 4 bases and J by 0 bases, with 10 bases between. The CDR3 region has the DNA TGCGCCAGCAGCGGTCCAGGTATGAACACTGAAGCTTTCTTT. Translating it yields CASSGPGMNTEAFF.

V is TRBV7-9 and J is TRBJ1-4, with TRBD1 identical over 7 bases. J lost 10 bases, V lost 7 bases, and 15 bases had no gene match. CDR3 length: 15 amino acids. Germline CDR1 is SEHNR and CDR2 is FQNEAQ (reference sequence). CDR3 nucleotides: TGTGCCAGCATCCGAATTCAGGGGGGAATGGGAAAACTGTTTTTT. Translation gives CASIRIQGGMGKLFF.

This clone was seen only once. This sequence joins TRBV6-5 and TRBJ1-4; TRBD1 matches 9 bases. The germline V gene has CDR1 MNHEY and CDR2 SVGAGI. The CDR3 is 12 amino acids. With 6 bases clipped from V and 10 bases from J, the junction kept 3 bases outside the gene matches. CDR3 sequence: CASSETGGKLFF. For the CDR3, the DNA is TGTGCCAGCAGCGAGACAGGGGGAAAACTGTTTTTT.

This chain joins TRBV6-5 and TRBJ1-1, with a tentative D call TRBD1 (5 bases). The CDR3 sequence is 14 residues long. Trimming removed 6 bases at V and 3 bases at J, with 14 bases between. Germline CDR1 is MNHEY and CDR2 is SVGAGI. CDR3 sequence (DNA): TGTGCCAGCAGCCTACAGGCTTCCTACACTGAAGCTTTCTTT. This sequence encodes CASSLQASYTEAFF.

This clone appeared a few times. The V gene is TRBV25-1, the J gene TRBJ2-3; TRBD1 agrees at 8 bases. CDR1 is MGHDK, CDR2 SYGVNS, per germline. J was trimmed by 3 bases and V by 6 bases; bases with no gene match: 5. The CDR3 covers 14 residues. The CDR3 DNA is TGTGCCAGCAGAAAGACAGGGGAGACAGATACGCAGTATTTT. It codes for CASRKTGETDTQYF.

The chain employs TRBV15 and TRBJ1-3; tentatively, D is TRBD1 (5 bases). The germline V gene encodes CDR1 LNHNV and CDR2 YYDKDF (reference sequence). This CDR3 is 16 amino acids long. Trimming took 0 bases from V and 4 from J, leaving 13 bases between them. CDR3 residues: CATSRDGAGSGNTIYF. In DNA form, the CDR3 reads TGTGCCACCAGCAGAGATGGGGCAGGGTCCGGAAACACCATATATTTT.

This chain connects TRBV10-1 to TRBJ1-6; perhaps TRBD1 as D (6 bases). The CDR3 consists of 16 residues. Germline CDR1 WNHNN, CDR2 SYGVQD (reference sequence). Trimming took 6 bases from V and 1 from J, leaving 13 bases between them. Here the CDR3 reads CASSPGGGSYNSPLHF. The CDR3 nucleotides are TGCGCCAGCAGCCCGGGAGGGGGATCCTATAATTCACCCCTCCACTTT.

This clone was recorded once. The V and J genes are TRBV7-9 and TRBJ1-4, with 11 positions matching TRBD1. The length of the CDR3 is 15 residues. CDR1 SEHNR and CDR2 FQNEAQ come from the germline V gene (reference sequence). V lost 6 bases to trimming and J lost 6 bases; unmatched junction nucleotides: 6. CDR3 residues: CASRLGQGAYEKLFF. The CDR3 DNA reads TGTGCCAGCAGACTCGGACAGGGGGCTTATGAAAAACTGTTTTTT.

This clone has only one observation. V and J are TRBV12-3 or TRBV12-4 and TRBJ2-7; D is possibly TRBD1 (5 bases). The V and J ends lost 6 bases and 6 bases respectively, with 12 bases between them. This CDR3 contains 12 residues. The CDR3 loop is CASRQGSGEQYV. The CDR3 DNA sequence: TGTGCCAGCAGGCAGGGATCCGGCGAGCAGTACGTC.

The gene calls are TRBV19 and TRBJ2-5, with a weak D call TRBD1 (6 bases). CDR1 and CDR2 (germline): LNHDA, SQIVND (reference sequence). Trimming stripped 0 bases from V and 5 bases from J, with 16 bases between. The CDR3 totals 16 residues. CDR3 nucleotide sequence: TGTGCCAGTAGTATAGATGGGTCCAGGGGCTATGAGACCCAGTACTTC. Its translation: CASSIDGSRGYETQYF.

The rearrangement links TRBV10-3 to TRBJ2-3, with 8 bases fitting TRBD1. CDR1 and CDR2 (germline): ENHRY, SYGVKD. V dropped 4 bases and J dropped 5; count of bases not matched to a gene: 11. The CDR3 consists of 16 residues. CDR3 sequence (DNA): TGTGCCATCAGTGGAGGCTCAGGGGGCGAAGGAGATACGCAGTATTTT. Amino acids: CAISGGSGGEGDTQYF.

The chain is built from TRBV30 and TRBJ2-3; possible D gene TRBD2, 5 bases. Per germline, CDR1 GTSNPN and CDR2 SVGIG (reference sequence). The CDR3 loop spans 14 amino acids. V shed 2 bases and J shed 1 base, with 10 bases lying between them. CDR3 DNA sequence: TGTGCCTGGAGTCGAGGGCGCGGCACAGATACGCAGTATTTT. Protein: CAWSRGRGTDTQYF.

J is TRBJ2-2 and V is TRBV6-5, with D possibly being TRBD2 (6 bases). This CDR3 is 14 amino acids long. V was clipped by 8 bases and J by 1 base, with 11 bases between them. Germline V CDR1 and CDR2: MNHEY, SVGAGI. This chain's CDR3 is CASLRDLNTGELFF. The CDR3 coding sequence is TGTGCCAGCCTGCGGGACCTGAACACCGGGGAGCTGTTTTTT.

The chain couples TRBV5-1 to TRBJ1-1, with TRBD1 matching over 8 bases. The CDR3 length is 15 residues. V gave up 4 bases and J gave up 0 bases; unmatched junction bases: 5. The germline V gene has CDR1 SGHRS and CDR2 YFSETQ. CDR3 amino acids: CASSRTGTMNTEAFF. In DNA, the CDR3 is TGCGCCAGCAGCAGGACAGGGACGATGAACACTGAAGCTTTCTTT.

The V and J genes are TRBV2 and TRBJ1-6; D is uncertain. V lost 8 bases to trimming and J lost 7 bases, with 6 bases between them. Germline V lookup: CDR1 SNHLY, CDR2 FYNNEI. CDR3 size: 11 residues. The DNA of the CDR3 is TGTGCCAGCCAACGGAATTCACCCCTCCACTTT. It yields the protein CASQRNSPLHF.

The chain couples TRBV27 to TRBJ2-2; possible D gene TRBD1, 5 bases. CDR1 is MNHEY and CDR2 is SMNVEV in the germline V gene (reference sequence). V gave up 4 bases and J gave up 7 bases, with 16 bases separating them. There are 15 residues in the CDR3. The CDR3: CASSSLFRVVGELFF. The CDR3 coding sequence is TGTGCCAGCAGTTCCCTCTTCAGGGTAGTCGGGGAGCTGTTTTTT.